These T cell receptor beta chains were read from a single sample in a study of blood T cell repertoires in COVID-19. Sequencing was performed with immunoSEQ multiplex PCR; in TCRdb, only in-frame clones are kept and a portion is missing. The table records roughly 160,000 clones, more than 75% of them present only once. The sample was peripheral blood. Receptors originate from a woman aged 45-65 years with COVID-19, enrolled during active disease. The CDR3 runs from the conserved cysteine through the conserved F or W. The D gene is left open where the match is weak.

TRBJ1-6 | TRBD1 | TRBV5-4 | TGTGCCAGCAGCTTGAACAGGGGGGATTCACCCCTCCACTTT | CASSLNRGDSPLHF
TRBJ1-6 | . | TRBV6-1 | TGTGCCAGCAGGGAAGGACAAGTACCTTCGGCCCTCCACTTT | CASREGQVPSALHF
TRBJ2-3 | TRBD2 | TRBV10-1 | TGCGCCAGCAGTGCTCGCGGGGGGGCAGATACGCAGTATTTT | CASSARGGADTQYF
TRBJ2-1 | . | TRBV28 | TGTGCCAGCACCAACCTTCCCCAGGCGTACAATGAGCAGTTCTTC | CASTNLPQAYNEQFF
TRBJ2-1 | . | TRBV18 | TGTGCCAGCTCCGCAGGTACGAGCAATGAGCAGTTCTTC | CASSAGTSNEQFF
TRBJ2-1 | . | TRBV3-1/TRBV3-2 | TGTGCCAGCAGCCAACGGGTTACCAATGAGCAGTTCTTC | CASSQRVTNEQFF
TRBJ1-5 | TRBD1 | TRBV12-5 | TGTGCTAGTGGGGACAATAACAGGGGTAATCAGCCCCAGCATTTT | CASGDNNRGNQPQHF
TRBJ2-1 | . | TRBV18 | TGTGCCAGCTCACCGGGACAATACAATGAGCAGTTCTTC | CASSPGQYNEQFF
TRBJ2-7 | TRBD1 | TRBV3-1/TRBV3-2 | TGTGCCAGCAGCCAGACAGGGCGGGACGAGCAGTACTTC | CASSQTGRDEQYF
TRBJ2-2 | TRBD1 | TRBV19 | TGTGCCAGTGGGAACCAGGGGGTGGACACCGGGGAGCTGTTTTTT | CASGNQGVDTGELFF